Below are 18 T cell receptor beta chains sequenced from a single sample in a study of T-cell memory formation after mild COVID-19. TCRdb called the 5' RACE reads again in MiXCR, with one record for every CDR3 protein. The data show more than 100,000 distinct CDR3 sequences, roughly 6% seen once. Sequencing input: PBMCs or a T cell subset sorted from them (not recorded which). Every receptor here comes from an adult woman who had mild COVID-19 (a few samples of this study predate the infection). Cell type and time point are not known.

This clonotype was observed a handful of times. The rearrangement uses TRBV4-1 and TRBJ1-5; 7 bases align to TRBD1. Per germline, CDR1 MGHRA and CDR2 YSYEKL. J lost 5 bases, V lost 4 bases, and 5 bases had no gene match. The CDR3 extends over 14 amino acids. The CDR3 coding sequence is TGCGCCAGCAGCCTCGGGACAGTGGATCAGCCCCAGCATTTT. It codes for CASSLGTVDQPQHF.

This clonotype was counted a few times. V usage is TRBV6-2 or TRBV6-3 and J usage is TRBJ2-7; D gene ambiguous. The CDR3 covers 15 residues. From germline, CDR1 is MNHEY and CDR2 SVGEGT. Trimming took 2 bases from V and 0 from J, leaving 11 bases between them. The chain's CDR3 is CASSYGWGSSYEQYF. CDR3 sequence (DNA): TGTGCCAGCAGTTACGGCTGGGGTTCCTCCTACGAGCAGTACTTC.

The J gene is TRBJ1-3, the V gene TRBV2; D gene uncertain. The length of the CDR3 is 12 residues. Trimming left V 7 bases short and J 5 bases short, with 9 bases between. Germline lookup yields CDR1 SNHLY and CDR2 FYNNEI. This CDR3 reads CASTSTRNTIYF. CDR3 bases: TGTGCCAGCACCTCCACCCGAAACACCATATATTTT.

This sequence joins TRBV4-2 and TRBJ2-3; no clear D. Germline CDR1 LGHNA, CDR2 YNFKEQ. V was cut by 0 bases and J by 2 bases, with 9 bases left in between. There are 15 residues in the CDR3. CDR3 region: CASSQDGAFTDTQYF. CDR3 nucleotide sequence: TGTGCCAGCAGCCAAGATGGAGCGTTCACAGATACGCAGTATTTT.

This clonotype has a handful of counts. V gene TRBV20-1 combines with J gene TRBJ1-1; 7 bases are a match to TRBD1. The trim removed 6 bases at V and 0 bases at J, leaving 7 bases unmatched. This CDR3 contains 14 residues. Germline lookup yields CDR1 DFQATT and CDR2 SNEGSKA (reference sequence). The CDR3 region has the DNA TGCAGTGCCCCGGACAGGAGACTGAACACTGAAGCTTTCTTT. Protein: CSAPDRRLNTEAFF.

This clonotype was counted many times. This rearrangement joins TRBV18 to TRBJ1-4; D may be TRBD1 (6 bases). Germline CDR1 and CDR2: KGHSH and LQKENI. Trimming removed 4 bases from V and 8 bases from J, with 14 bases in between. This CDR3 spans 14 amino acids. In DNA form, the CDR3 reads TGTGCCAGCTCACTGGGGGCGGTAAAGGAAAAACTGTTTTTT. This encodes CASSLGAVKEKLFF. The full variable domain, in which reference TRBV18 and TRBJ1-4 provide the parts outside the CDR3, is NAGVMQNPRHLVRRRGQEARLRCSPMKGHSHVYWYRQLPEEGLKFMVYLQKENIIDESGMPKERFSAEFPKEGPSILRIQQVVRGDSAAYFCASSLGAVKEKLFFGSGTQLSVL.

The chain links TRBV5-1 to TRBJ1-1; D is unclear. Germline CDR1 and CDR2: SGHRS and YFSETQ. Trimming took off 4 bases at V and 1 base at J, with 11 bases between the two ends. The CDR3 totals 14 residues. CDR3: CASSLERQNTEAFF. The CDR3 region has the DNA TGCGCCAGCAGCCTGGAAAGGCAGAACACTGAAGCTTTCTTT.

In its sample, this clonotype was seen a few times. The V call is TRBV14, the J call TRBJ2-5, with TRBD1 as a possible D gene (5 bases). The CDR3 has 14 amino acids. Germline V gene lookup returns CDR1 SGHDN and CDR2 FVKESK. V was cut by 4 bases and J by 4 bases, with 13 bases left in between. The CDR3 protein is CASSRSLGRETQYF. The CDR3 bases are TGTGCCAGCAGCCGTTCGTTGGGGCGAGAGACCCAGTACTTC.

The table lists this clonotype with a few counts. V and J are TRBV4-1 and TRBJ2-3; perhaps TRBD2 as D (7 bases). This CDR3 is built from 17 residues. The germline gives CDR1 MGHRA, CDR2 YSYEKL. V dropped 3 bases and J dropped 2 bases, with 18 bases sitting between them. CDR3 in amino acids: CASSHQRGGTNTDTQYF. CDR3 nucleotides: TGCGCCAGCAGCCACCAGAGGGGGGGTACGAACACAGATACGCAGTATTTT.

This clonotype was observed at least ten times. The genes are TRBV30 and TRBJ2-7; no firm D call. The CDR3 has 12 amino acids. V lost 1 base and J 3 bases, leaving 7 bases between the germline ends. The germline V gene encodes CDR1 GTSNPN and CDR2 SVGIG (reference sequence). CDR3 sequence (DNA): TGTGCCTGGAGTGGGGGATACTACGAGCAGTACTTC. Its translation is CAWSGGYYEQYF.

The chain has TRBV9 and TRBJ1-2; perhaps TRBD1 as D (6 bases). The CDR3 has 16 residues. CDR1 is SGDLS and CDR2 is YYNGEE in the germline V gene. Trimming removed 0 bases at V and 3 bases at J, with 15 bases between. This chain's CDR3 is CASSVGPPGADYGYTF. The DNA for the CDR3 is TGTGCCAGCAGCGTAGGTCCCCCGGGGGCGGACTATGGCTACACCTTC.

The sample holds a few counts of this clonotype. V usage is TRBV5-1 and J usage is TRBJ2-7, with unresolved D. The germline V gene has CDR1 SGHRS and CDR2 YFSETQ. V was clipped by 0 bases and J by 3 bases, with 7 bases between them. The CDR3 totals 13 residues. The CDR3, as DNA: TGCGCCAGCAGCTTGGACGTCGGCTACGAGCAGTACTTC. This sequence encodes CASSLDVGYEQYF.

The chain joins TRBV6-5 to TRBJ2-5; D is unresolved. The CDR3 runs 14 residues. CDR1 MNHEY and CDR2 SVGAGI come from the germline V gene. V lost 2 bases and J 5 bases, leaving 12 bases between the germline ends. CDR3 amino acids: CASSYSQIIETQYF. CDR3 sequence (DNA): TGTGCCAGCAGTTACAGCCAGATAATTGAGACCCAGTACTTC.

This clonotype was seen at least ten times. The chain uses TRBV7-2 and TRBJ2-1; D ambiguous. The CDR3 covers 15 residues. V lost 1 base to trimming and J lost 1 base, with 8 bases between them. Germline CDR1 SGHTA, CDR2 FQGNSA. This CDR3 is CASSLEGRSYNEQFF. The CDR3, as DNA: TGTGCCAGCAGCTTAGAGGGCCGGTCCTACAATGAGCAGTTCTTC.

This clonotype was counted at least ten times. This chain joins TRBV7-3 and TRBJ2-5; D unclear. The germline V gene has CDR1 SGHTA and CDR2 FQGTGA. Trimming stripped 4 bases from V and 5 bases from J, with 17 bases between. The CDR3 is made up of 15 amino acids. CDR3 DNA sequence: TGTGCCAGCAGCTATAGGCCGGTATTGGGGGAGACCCAGTACTTC. Translating it yields CASSYRPVLGETQYF.

The table lists this clonotype with many counts. The chain recombines TRBV6-5 with TRBJ1-6, with D possibly TRBD1 on 6 matching bases. The CDR3 loop spans 13 amino acids. The V end lost 10 bases, the J end lost 9 bases, and 16 bases lay between the germline ends. Germline V gene sequence: CDR1 MNHEY, CDR2 SVGAGI. In DNA, the CDR3 is TGTGCCACCGGACAGACAATAATTTCACCCCTCCACTTT. Its protein is CATGQTIISPLHF.

The table lists this clonotype with many counts. The chain uses TRBV29-1 and TRBJ2-7, with D hard to call. This CDR3 has 13 residues. In germline, CDR1 is SQVTM, CDR2 ANQGSEA. V was pared by 5 bases and J by 3 bases, with 14 bases between. The CDR3 spells CSVLGTHGYEQYF. For the CDR3, the DNA is TGCAGCGTTTTAGGCACGCATGGCTACGAGCAGTACTTC.

The chain recombines TRBV5-1 with TRBJ2-5; 10 bases line up with TRBD2. In germline, CDR1 is SGHRS, CDR2 YFSETQ. V dropped 0 bases and J dropped 0; count of bases not matched to a gene: 8. The CDR3 spans 18 residues. CDR3 DNA sequence: TGCGCCAGCAGCTTGGGAGGTAGCGGGGGGCCCTACCAAGAGACCCAGTACTTC. Its translation: CASSLGGSGGPYQETQYF.